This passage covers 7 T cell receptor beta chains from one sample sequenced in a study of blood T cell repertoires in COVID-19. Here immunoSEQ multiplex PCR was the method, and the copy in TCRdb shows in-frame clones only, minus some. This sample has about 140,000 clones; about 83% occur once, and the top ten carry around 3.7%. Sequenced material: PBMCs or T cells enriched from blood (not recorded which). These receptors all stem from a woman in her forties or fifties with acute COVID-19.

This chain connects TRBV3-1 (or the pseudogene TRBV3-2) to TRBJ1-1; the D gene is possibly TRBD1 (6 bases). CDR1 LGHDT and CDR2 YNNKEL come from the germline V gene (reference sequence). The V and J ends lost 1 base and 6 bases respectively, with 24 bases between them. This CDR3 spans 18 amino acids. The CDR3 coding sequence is TGTGCCAGCAGCCAAGTAGCAGGGGTAAGAACAGGTCTCCCTGAAGCTTTCTTT. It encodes CASSQVAGVRTGLPEAFF.

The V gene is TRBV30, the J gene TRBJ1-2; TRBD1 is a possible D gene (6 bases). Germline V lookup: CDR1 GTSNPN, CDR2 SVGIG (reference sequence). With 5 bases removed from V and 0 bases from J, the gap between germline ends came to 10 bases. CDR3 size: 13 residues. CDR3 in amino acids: CAWQGLANYGYTF. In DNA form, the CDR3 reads TGTGCCTGGCAGGGGCTAGCTAACTATGGCTACACCTTC.

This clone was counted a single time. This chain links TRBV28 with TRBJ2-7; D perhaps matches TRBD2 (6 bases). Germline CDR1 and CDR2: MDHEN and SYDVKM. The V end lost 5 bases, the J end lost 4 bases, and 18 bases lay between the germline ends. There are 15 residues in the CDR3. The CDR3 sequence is CASSGLGGKIYEQYF. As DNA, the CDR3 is TGTGCCAGCAGTGGATTGGGAGGTAAAATTTACGAGCAGTACTTC. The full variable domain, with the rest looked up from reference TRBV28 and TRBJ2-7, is DVKVTQSSRYLVKRTGEKVFLECVQDMDHENMFWYRQDPGLGLRLIYFSYDVKMKEKGDIPEGYSVSREKKERFSLILESASTNQTSMYLCASSGLGGKIYEQYFGPGTRLTVT.

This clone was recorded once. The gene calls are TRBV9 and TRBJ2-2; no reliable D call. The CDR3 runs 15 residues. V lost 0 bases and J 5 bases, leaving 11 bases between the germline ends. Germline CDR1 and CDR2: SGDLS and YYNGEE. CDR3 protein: CASSVGTARTGELFF. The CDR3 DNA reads TGTGCCAGCAGCGTAGGCACCGCACGGACCGGGGAGCTGTTTTTT.

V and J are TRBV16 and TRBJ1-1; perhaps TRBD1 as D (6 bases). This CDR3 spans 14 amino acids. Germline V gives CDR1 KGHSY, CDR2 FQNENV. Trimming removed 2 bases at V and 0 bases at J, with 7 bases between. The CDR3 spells CASSQRQVNTEAFF. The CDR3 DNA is TGTGCCAGCAGCCAAAGACAGGTGAACACTGAAGCTTTCTTT.

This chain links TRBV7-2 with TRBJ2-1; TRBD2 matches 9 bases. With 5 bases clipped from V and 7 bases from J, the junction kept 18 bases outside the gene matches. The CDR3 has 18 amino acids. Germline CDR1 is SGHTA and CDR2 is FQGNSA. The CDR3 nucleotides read TGTGCCAGCAGCCCAGCCTTTGGCGGGAGGGGTCAGAGAAATGAGCAGTTCTTC. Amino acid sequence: CASSPAFGGRGQRNEQFF.

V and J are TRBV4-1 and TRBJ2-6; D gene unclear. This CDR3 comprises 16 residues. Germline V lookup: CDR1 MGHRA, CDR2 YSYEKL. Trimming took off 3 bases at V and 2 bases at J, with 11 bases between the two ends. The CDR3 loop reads CASSQGTVTGANVLTF. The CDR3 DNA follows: TGCGCCAGCAGCCAGGGTACAGTGACTGGGGCCAACGTCCTGACTTTC.